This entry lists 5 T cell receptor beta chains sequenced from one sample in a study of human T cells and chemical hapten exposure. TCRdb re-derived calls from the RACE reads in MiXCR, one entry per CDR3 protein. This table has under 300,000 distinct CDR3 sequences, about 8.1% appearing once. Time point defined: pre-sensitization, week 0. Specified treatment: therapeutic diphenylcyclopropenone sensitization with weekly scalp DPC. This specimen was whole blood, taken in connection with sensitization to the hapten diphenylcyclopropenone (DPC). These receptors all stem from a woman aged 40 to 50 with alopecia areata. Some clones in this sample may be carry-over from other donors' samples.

The CDR3 spells CASSLALSETQYF. The CDR3, as DNA: TGTGCCAGCAGCTTAGCGCTTTCTGAGACCCAGTACTTC. This sequence joins TRBV7-2 and TRBJ2-5; D is ambiguous. The germline V gene has CDR1 SGHTA and CDR2 FQGNSA. V lost 0 bases, J lost 5 bases, and 7 bases lay in between. The CDR3 extends over 13 amino acids. The full variable domain, with the rest looked up from reference TRBV7-2 and TRBJ2-5, is GAGVSQSPSNKVTEKGKDVELRCDPISGHTALYWYRQSLGQGLEFLIYFQGNSAPDKSGLPSDRFSAERTGGSVSTLTIQRTQQEDSAVYLCASSLALSETQYFGPGTRLLVL.

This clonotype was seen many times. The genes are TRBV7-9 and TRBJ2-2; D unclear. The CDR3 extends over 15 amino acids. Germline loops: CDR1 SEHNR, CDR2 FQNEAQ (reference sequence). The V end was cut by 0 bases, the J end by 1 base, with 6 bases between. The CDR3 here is CASSLAAGNTGELFF. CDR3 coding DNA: TGTGCCAGCAGCTTAGCCGCCGGGAACACCGGGGAGCTGTTTTTT.

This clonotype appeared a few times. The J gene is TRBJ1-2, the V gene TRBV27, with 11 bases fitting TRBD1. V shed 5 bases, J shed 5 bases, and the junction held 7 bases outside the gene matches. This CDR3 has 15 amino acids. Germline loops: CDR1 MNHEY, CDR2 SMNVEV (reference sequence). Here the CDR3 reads CASSPRTGGLYGYTF. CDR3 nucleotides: TGTGCCAGCAGTCCCCGGACAGGGGGCCTATATGGCTACACCTTC.

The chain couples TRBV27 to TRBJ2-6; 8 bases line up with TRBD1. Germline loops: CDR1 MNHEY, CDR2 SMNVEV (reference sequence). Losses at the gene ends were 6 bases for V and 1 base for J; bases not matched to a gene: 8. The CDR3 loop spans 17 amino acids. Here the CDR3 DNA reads TGTGCCAGCAGCCCAGGACAGGGCAAATCTGGGGCCAACGTCCTGACTTTC. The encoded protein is CASSPGQGKSGANVLTF.

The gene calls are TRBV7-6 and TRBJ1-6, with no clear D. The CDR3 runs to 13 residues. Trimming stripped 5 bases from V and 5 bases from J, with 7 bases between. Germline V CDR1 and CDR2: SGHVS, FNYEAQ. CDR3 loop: CASSVGNNSPLHF. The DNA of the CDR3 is TGTGCCAGCAGCGTAGGGAATAATTCACCCCTCCACTTT.